This entry describes one TCR beta chain. Its antigen is as yet unknown. The entry originates in a study of T-cell memory formation after mild COVID-19. Study findings and constraints: Pre-infection memory showed some responding clones, and this suggested that cross-reactive memory joined.

This CDR3 contains 12 residues. Germline V gives CDR1 SGHRS, CDR2 YFSETQ. Trimming left V 5 bases short and J 0 bases short, with 4 bases between. Each CDR3 protein is one row after TCRdb ran MiXCR on the 5' RACE reads. Of fewer than 300,000 distinct CDR3 sequences detected, about a sixth appear once; the ten largest clones hold 22%. This receptor was identified in a man aged 18 to 30 who had mild COVID-19 (a few samples of this study predate the infection). Cell type and time point are not known. Sequencing used PBMCs or a T cell subset sorted from them (not recorded which). The V call is TRBV5-1, the J call TRBJ2-3; D unclear. The CDR3 sequence: CASRVSTDTQYF. CDR3 bases: TGCGCCAGCAGGGTGAGCACAGATACGCAGTATTTT.